The entry that follows covers one TCR beta chain sequence. Primers used in a second PCR of about 7 to 11 cycles were a sample-barcoded 5' primer and a J-beta primer mix. A minimum of 2.5 million CDR3-containing paired-end reads was obtained for each sample. TCRdb used MiXCR to reprocess the 5' RACE reads, holding one entry per CDR3 protein. The sample lists approximately 830,000 distinct CDR3 sequences, around 62% occurring once. This sample was included in a study of blood T cells in healthy people across ages. CDR3 length: 11 residues. V was cut by 7 bases and J by 4 bases, with 7 bases left in between. Per the germline V gene, CDR1 is SQVTM and CDR2 is ANQGSEA.

The chain combines TRBV29-1 with TRBJ2-2; D is unclear. The sequencing sample was made of blood. The receptor's source is a man younger than 40 in good health. The CDR3 spells CSATVTGELFF. CDR3 nucleotide sequence: TGCAGCGCCACAGTCACCGGGGAGCTGTTTTTT.